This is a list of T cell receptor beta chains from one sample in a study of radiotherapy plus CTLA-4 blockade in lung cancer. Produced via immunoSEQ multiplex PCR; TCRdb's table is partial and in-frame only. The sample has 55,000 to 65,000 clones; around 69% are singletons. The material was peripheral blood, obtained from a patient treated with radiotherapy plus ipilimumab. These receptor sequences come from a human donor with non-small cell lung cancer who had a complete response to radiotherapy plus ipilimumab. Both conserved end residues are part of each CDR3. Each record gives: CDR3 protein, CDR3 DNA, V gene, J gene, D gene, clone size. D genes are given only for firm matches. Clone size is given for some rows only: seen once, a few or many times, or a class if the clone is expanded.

CDR3 protein: CASSFRDRKSSPLHF
CDR3 DNA: TGTGCCAGCAGCTTCCGGGACAGAAAGTCTTCACCCCTCCACTTT
V gene: TRBV5-5
J gene: TRBJ1-6
D gene: TRBD1
clone size: -

CDR3 protein: CASSFGVPGQPQHF
CDR3 DNA: TGTGCCAGCAGTTTTGGAGTTCCTGGTCAGCCCCAGCATTTT
V gene: TRBV27
J gene: TRBJ1-5
D gene: -
clone size: -

CDR3 protein: CASSWGQGGRGNTEAFF
CDR3 DNA: TGCGCCAGCAGCTGGGGACAGGGGGGCAGAGGGAACACTGAAGCTTTCTTT
V gene: TRBV5-1
J gene: TRBJ1-1
D gene: TRBD1
clone size: -

CDR3 protein: CASSFEGRDTQYF
CDR3 DNA: TGTGCCAGCAGTTTCGAGGGCAGGGATACGCAGTATTTT
V gene: TRBV28
J gene: TRBJ2-3
D gene: -
clone size: -

CDR3 protein: CASSLVLTKEQFF
CDR3 DNA: TGTGCCAGCAGCTTAGTTTTGACTAAGGAGCAGTTCTTC
V gene: TRBV7-8
J gene: TRBJ2-1
D gene: -
clone size: -

CDR3 protein: CASSGQDQYNSPLHF
CDR3 DNA: TGTGCCAGCAGCGGACAGGACCAATATAATTCCCCCCTCCACTTT
V gene: TRBV6-6
J gene: TRBJ1-6
D gene: TRBD1
clone size: -

CDR3 protein: CASSLADGINQPQHF
CDR3 DNA: TGTGCCAGCAGCTTGGCTGACGGGATCAATCAGCCCCAGCATTTT
V gene: TRBV5-5
J gene: TRBJ1-5
D gene: -
clone size: -

CDR3 protein: CASSERGQVPGELFF
CDR3 DNA: TGCGCCAGCAGTGAGCGTGGTCAGGTGCCCGGGGAGCTGTTTTTT
V gene: TRBV10-1
J gene: TRBJ2-2
D gene: -
clone size: -

CDR3 protein: CASSSLQGFTEAFF
CDR3 DNA: TGTGCCAGCAGCTCCCTTCAGGGGTTTACTGAAGCTTTCTTT
V gene: TRBV11-2
J gene: TRBJ1-1
D gene: -
clone size: -

CDR3 protein: CASSFLAGGTDTQYF
CDR3 DNA: TGTGCCAGCAGTTTCCTAGCGGGAGGCACAGATACGCAGTATTTT
V gene: TRBV6-6
J gene: TRBJ2-3
D gene: TRBD2
clone size: once

CDR3 protein: CASSLTSGYNEQFF
CDR3 DNA: TGTGCCAGCAGCTTGACTAGCGGCTACAATGAGCAGTTCTTC
V gene: TRBV7-9
J gene: TRBJ2-1
D gene: TRBD2
clone size: -

CDR3 protein: CASSQWTGGDYGYTF
CDR3 DNA: TGCGCCAGCAGCCAGTGGACAGGGGGGGACTATGGCTACACCTTC
V gene: TRBV4-3
J gene: TRBJ1-2
D gene: TRBD1
clone size: -

CDR3 protein: CASSYVPGTEAFF
CDR3 DNA: TGTGCCAGCAGTTACGTACCGGGTACTGAAGCTTTCTTT
V gene: TRBV6-5
J gene: TRBJ1-1
D gene: -
clone size: -

CDR3 protein: CASRSSTGVHEQYF
CDR3 DNA: TGTGCCAGCAGATCGTCGACAGGGGTCCACGAGCAGTACTTC
V gene: TRBV6-5
J gene: TRBJ2-7
D gene: TRBD1
clone size: once

CDR3 protein: CASSTLGQGAYEQYF
CDR3 DNA: TGTGCCAGCAGCACCCTCGGACAGGGGGCCTACGAGCAGTACTTC
V gene: TRBV28
J gene: TRBJ2-7
D gene: TRBD1
clone size: -

CDR3 protein: CASGLETGERYTQYF
CDR3 DNA: TGTGCTAGTGGTTTGGAAACAGGGGAAAGGTATACGCAGTATTTT
V gene: TRBV12-5
J gene: TRBJ2-3
D gene: TRBD1
clone size: -

CDR3 protein: CASTSGTSGRSGELFF
CDR3 DNA: TGTGCCAGCACCTCAGGGACTAGCGGGAGGTCCGGGGAGCTGTTTTTT
V gene: TRBV5-4
J gene: TRBJ2-2
D gene: TRBD2
clone size: -

CDR3 protein: CASRKYRGRSNSPLHF
CDR3 DNA: TGTGCCAGCAGGAAATACCGGGGGAGGTCTAATTCACCCCTCCACTTT
V gene: TRBV28
J gene: TRBJ1-6
D gene: -
clone size: -

CDR3 protein: CASSQGTQGSSGNTIYF
CDR3 DNA: TGCGCCAGCAGCCAAGGGACCCAGGGGAGCTCTGGAAACACCATATATTTT
V gene: TRBV4-3
J gene: TRBJ1-3
D gene: -
clone size: -

CDR3 protein: CASSIVGQGKSPLHF
CDR3 DNA: TGTGCCAGTAGTATAGTGGGACAGGGGAAATCACCCCTCCACTTT
V gene: TRBV19
J gene: TRBJ1-6
D gene: TRBD1
clone size: once

CDR3 protein: CASTDRRHGDTQYF
CDR3 DNA: TGTGCCAGCACCGACAGGCGACATGGGGATACGCAGTATTTT
V gene: TRBV27
J gene: TRBJ2-3
D gene: -
clone size: -

CDR3 protein: CASSLRPPNEAFF
CDR3 DNA: TGTGCCAGCAGCCTACGCCCCCCCAATGAAGCTTTCTTT
V gene: TRBV7-2
J gene: TRBJ1-1
D gene: -
clone size: -

CDR3 protein: CASSVRTGLYEQYF
CDR3 DNA: TGTGCCAGCAGTGTCCGGACAGGGCTATACGAGCAGTACTTC
V gene: TRBV2
J gene: TRBJ2-7
D gene: TRBD1
clone size: -

CDR3 protein: CASSLGSTHKYTQYF
CDR3 DNA: TGTGCCAGCAGTCTCGGGTCCACACACAAATATACACAGTATTTT
V gene: TRBV28
J gene: TRBJ2-3
D gene: -
clone size: -

CDR3 protein: CASSEAGGRRFQETQYF
CDR3 DNA: TGTGCCAGCAGTGAAGCGGGGGGGCGCCGATTCCAAGAGACCCAGTACTTC
V gene: TRBV6-1
J gene: TRBJ2-5
D gene: -
clone size: -

CDR3 protein: CASSPWGGQPQHF
CDR3 DNA: TGTGCCAGCTCACCATGGGGGGGACAGCCCCAGCATTTT
V gene: TRBV18
J gene: TRBJ1-5
D gene: -
clone size: once

CDR3 protein: CASSLAGGTFGETQYF
CDR3 DNA: TGTGCCAGCAGCTTAGCGGGGGGTACCTTCGGGGAGACCCAGTACTTC
V gene: TRBV11-2
J gene: TRBJ2-5
D gene: TRBD2
clone size: -

CDR3 protein: CASSIWTGGNQPQHF
CDR3 DNA: TGTGCCAGTAGTATATGGACAGGGGGGAATCAGCCCCAGCATTTT
V gene: TRBV19
J gene: TRBJ1-5
D gene: TRBD1
clone size: -

CDR3 protein: CASSQGLAAAYEQYF
CDR3 DNA: TGTGCCAGCAGCCAGGGACTAGCGGCCGCCTACGAGCAGTACTTC
V gene: TRBV5-6
J gene: TRBJ2-7
D gene: TRBD2
clone size: -

CDR3 protein: CASRSAFRSEADTQYF
CDR3 DNA: TGCGCCAGCAGGTCGGCCTTCCGATCGGAGGCAGATACGCAGTATTTT
V gene: TRBV5-1
J gene: TRBJ2-3
D gene: -
clone size: -

CDR3 protein: CASSRWTGRYNEQFF
CDR3 DNA: TGCGCCAGCAGTCGATGGACAGGGAGGTACAATGAGCAGTTCTTC
V gene: TRBV28
J gene: TRBJ2-1
D gene: TRBD1
clone size: -

CDR3 protein: CASSEAGNRYSPLHF
CDR3 DNA: TGTGCCAGCAGCGAGGCGGGCAACCGATACTCACCCCTCCACTTT
V gene: TRBV9
J gene: TRBJ1-6
D gene: -
clone size: few

CDR3 protein: CASSLDSGSRTGELFF
CDR3 DNA: TGTGCCAGCAGCTTAGATAGCGGGAGCCGCACCGGGGAGCTGTTTTTT
V gene: TRBV11-2
J gene: TRBJ2-2
D gene: TRBD2
clone size: -

CDR3 protein: CASSEALGGASGNTIYF
CDR3 DNA: TGTGCCAGCAGTGAAGCGCTTGGAGGGGCTAGTGGAAACACCATATATTTT
V gene: TRBV6-1
J gene: TRBJ1-3
D gene: -
clone size: -

CDR3 protein: CASSPGSSLISTDTQYF
CDR3 DNA: TGTGCCAGCTCGCCAGGCTCATCACTAATTAGCACAGATACGCAGTATTTT
V gene: TRBV18
J gene: TRBJ2-3
D gene: -
clone size: -

CDR3 protein: CASSLSRFTDTQYF
CDR3 DNA: TGTGCTAGCAGCTTATCCAGGTTCACAGATACGCAGTATTTT
V gene: TRBV7-7
J gene: TRBJ2-3
D gene: -
clone size: -

CDR3 protein: CASSVSGGEGEQYF
CDR3 DNA: TGTGCCAGCAGTGTTAGCGGGGGGGAGGGCGAGCAGTACTTC
V gene: TRBV6-5
J gene: TRBJ2-7
D gene: TRBD2
clone size: -

CDR3 protein: CASRLLQGSLSYNEQFF
CDR3 DNA: TGTGCCAGCAGGCTCCTACAGGGGAGCTTATCCTACAATGAGCAGTTCTTC
V gene: TRBV7-2
J gene: TRBJ2-1
D gene: TRBD1
clone size: -

CDR3 protein: CSVEVPETSDYEQYF
CDR3 DNA: TGCAGCGTTGAGGTGCCGGAGACTAGCGACTACGAGCAGTACTTC
V gene: TRBV29-1
J gene: TRBJ2-7
D gene: TRBD2
clone size: -

CDR3 protein: CASSSTGVQPQHF
CDR3 DNA: TGTGCCAGCAGTTCAACAGGGGTTCAGCCCCAGCATTTT
V gene: TRBV28
J gene: TRBJ1-5
D gene: TRBD1
clone size: -